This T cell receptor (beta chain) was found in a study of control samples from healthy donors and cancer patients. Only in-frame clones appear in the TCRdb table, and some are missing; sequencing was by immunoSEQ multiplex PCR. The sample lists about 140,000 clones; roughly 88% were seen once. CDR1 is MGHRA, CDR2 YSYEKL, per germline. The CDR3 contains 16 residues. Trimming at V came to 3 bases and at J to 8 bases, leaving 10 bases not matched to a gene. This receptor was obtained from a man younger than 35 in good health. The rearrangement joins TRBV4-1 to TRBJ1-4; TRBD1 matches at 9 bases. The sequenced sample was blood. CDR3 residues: CASSQGQGSVGEKLFF. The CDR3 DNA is TGCGCCAGCAGCCAGGGACAGGGTTCAGTAGGGGAAAAACTGTTTTTT.